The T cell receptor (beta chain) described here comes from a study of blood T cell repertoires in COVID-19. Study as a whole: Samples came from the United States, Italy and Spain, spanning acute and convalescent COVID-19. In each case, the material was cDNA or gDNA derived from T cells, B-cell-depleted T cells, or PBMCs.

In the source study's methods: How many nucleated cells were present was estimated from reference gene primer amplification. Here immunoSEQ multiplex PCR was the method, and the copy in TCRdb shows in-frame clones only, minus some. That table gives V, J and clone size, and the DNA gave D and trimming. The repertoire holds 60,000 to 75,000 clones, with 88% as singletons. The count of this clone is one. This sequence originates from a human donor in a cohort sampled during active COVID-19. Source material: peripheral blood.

CDR3 sequence reads: CASSEDRGREQYF. The CDR3 DNA reads as TGTGCCAGCAGCGAGGACAGGGGGCGCGAGCAGTACTTC. The rearrangement joins TRBV11-2 to TRBJ2-7, with 11 bases identical to TRBD1. The CDR3 totals 13 residues. Per the germline V gene, CDR1 is SGHAT and CDR2 is FQNNGV. Trimming took 5 bases from V and 6 from J; bases not matched to a gene: 3.